Listed here are 32 T cell receptor beta chains from one sample, sequenced in a study of cytomegalovirus exposure and HLA in healthy donors. PCR amplification relied on 60 Vbeta primers (plus 13 Jbeta primers). Using immunoSEQ multiplex PCR, the repertoire was profiled, and TCRdb retains in-frame clones only, with some absent. The sample shows tens of thousands of clones, 70% to 75% of them seen only once. The sequenced material came from PBMCs. Receptors originate from a man aged 35 to 55 in good health and CMV-seropositive.

The genes are TRBV27 and TRBJ2-7; D is unresolved. The CDR3 has 15 amino acids. Per the germline V gene, CDR1 is MNHEY and CDR2 is SMNVEV (reference sequence). V lost 3 bases and J 0 bases, leaving 12 bases between the germline ends. The CDR3 DNA reads TGTGCCAGCAGTTTTCTGAGTAAAACCTCCTACGAGCAGTACTTC. Translated: CASSFLSKTSYEQYF.

This sequence joins TRBV10-2 and TRBJ2-7; 9 nucleotides agree with TRBD2. CDR1 is WSHSY and CDR2 is SAAADI in the germline V gene. After removal of 6 bases from V and 0 bases from J, the junction contained 3 bases not matched to a gene. This CDR3 region has 14 residues. CDR3 nucleotides: TGCGCCAGCAGCTTAGCGGGGGTCTCCTACGAGCAGTACTTC. This gives the protein CASSLAGVSYEQYF.

The CDR3 DNA reads as TGTGCCAGCAGTTACTCGGCTGGGGCGCGGGGCTACACCTTC. Translating it yields CASSYSAGARGYTF. The chain links TRBV6-5 to TRBJ1-2; D might be TRBD1 (5 bases). The ends were cut back, 0 bases at V and 8 bases at J, with 13 bases in the middle. Germline values: CDR1 MNHEY, CDR2 SVGAGI. CDR3 size: 14 residues.

The chain couples TRBV25-1 to TRBJ1-2, with TRBD1 as a possible D gene (5 bases). The germline CDR1 and CDR2 sequences are MGHDK and SYGVNS. V was pared by 2 bases and J by 4 bases, with 14 bases between. This CDR3 region has 15 residues. The CDR3 is CASSEGWGEVYGYTF. The CDR3 DNA is TGTGCCAGCAGTGAAGGTTGGGGGGAAGTCTATGGCTACACCTTC.

The genes are TRBV30 and TRBJ2-2; the D is unclear. In germline, CDR1 is GTSNPN, CDR2 SVGIG (reference sequence). V gave up 1 base and J gave up 5 bases, with 8 bases separating them. The CDR3 has 13 amino acids. CDR3 sequence: CAWSAAVTGELFF. The CDR3 DNA follows: TGTGCCTGGAGTGCGGCGGTAACCGGGGAGCTGTTTTTT.

This chain joins TRBV5-6 and TRBJ2-6; tentatively, D is TRBD1 (5 bases). This CDR3 is 15 amino acids long. V was shortened by 1 base and J by 4 bases, with 9 bases between the two germline ends. CDR1 and CDR2 (germline): SGHDT, YYEEEE. The CDR3 region is CASSLQGSGANVLTF. The CDR3 DNA follows: TGTGCCAGCAGCTTGCAGGGATCCGGGGCCAACGTCCTGACTTTC.

V is TRBV5-1 and J is TRBJ2-5, with D possibly TRBD1 on 5 matching bases. The CDR3 is 14 residues long. The ends were cut back, 4 bases at V and 3 bases at J, with 13 bases in the middle. In germline, CDR1 is SGHRS, CDR2 YFSETQ. The CDR3 DNA is TGCGCCAGCAGCCCGCAGGGAAGGGAAGAGACCCAGTACTTC. This gives the protein CASSPQGREETQYF.

This chain uses TRBV7-2 with TRBJ1-3, with D uncertain. In germline, CDR1 is SGHTA, CDR2 FQGNSA. This CDR3 is built from 16 residues. V was cut by 2 bases and J by 0 bases, with 11 bases left in between. The CDR3 DNA is TGTGCCAGCAGCTTACCCCCCCCTTTCTCTGGAAACACCATATATTTT. Translating gives CASSLPPPFSGNTIYF.

This rearrangement joins TRBV10-1 to TRBJ2-1; unclear D gene. With 6 bases removed from V and 5 bases from J, the gap between germline ends came to 17 bases. Germline values: CDR1 WNHNN, CDR2 SYGVQD (reference sequence). This CDR3 comprises 15 residues. CDR3 DNA: TGCGCCAGCAGCCCCGGCGGAACCAAAGACAATGAGCAGTTCTTC. It yields the protein CASSPGGTKDNEQFF.

This chain links TRBV9 with TRBJ2-5; the D is unclear. V was cut by 3 bases and J by 7 bases, with 16 bases left in between. Germline CDR1 is SGDLS and CDR2 is YYNGEE. CDR3 size: 14 residues. Here the CDR3 reads CASSARSLGGTQYF. CDR3 DNA sequence: TGTGCCAGCAGCGCTCGGAGCCTCGGTGGGACCCAGTACTTC.

The V gene is TRBV30, the J gene TRBJ1-5; 10 bases are a match to TRBD1. Germline trimming cut 0 bases from V and 7 bases from J; bases unmatched to any gene: 3. Germline V gene sequence: CDR1 GTSNPN, CDR2 SVGIG (reference sequence). CDR3 length: 14 amino acids. The CDR3 bases are TGTGCCTGGAGTGTACAGACAGGGGGCCAGCCCCAGCATTTT. It is translated as CAWSVQTGGQPQHF.

The V and J genes are TRBV13 and TRBJ1-1; D uncertain. Trimming took off 5 bases at V and 7 bases at J, with 8 bases between the two ends. The CDR3 covers 11 residues. Germline V CDR1 and CDR2: PRHDT, FYEKMQ (reference sequence). The CDR3: CASSLLIEAFF. CDR3 DNA sequence: TGTGCCAGCAGCCTCTTAATTGAAGCTTTCTTT. The full variable domain, with the rest looked up from reference TRBV13 and TRBJ1-1, is AAGVIQSPRHLIKEKRETATLKCYPIPRHDTVYWYQQGPGQDPQFLISFYEKMQSDKGSIPDRFSAQQFSDYHSELNMSSLELGDSALYFCASSLLIEAFFGQGTRLTVV.

In this sample, this clone turned up a few times. This chain joins TRBV2 and TRBJ1-2; the match to TRBD1 covers 9 bases. From germline, CDR1 is SNHLY and CDR2 FYNNEI. After removal of 4 bases from V and 8 bases from J, the junction contained 8 bases not matched to a gene. CDR3 length equals 14 residues. CDR3 loop: CASSGDRELRGYTF. The CDR3 nucleotides are TGTGCCAGCAGTGGGGACAGGGAATTGAGAGGCTACACCTTC.

The chain is built from TRBV6-5 and TRBJ2-7; TRBD1 aligns across 10 bases. Germline V gives CDR1 MNHEY, CDR2 SVGAGI. After removal of 5 bases from V and 4 bases from J, the junction contained 5 bases not matched to a gene. This CDR3 contains 14 residues. CDR3 nucleotides: TGTGCCAGCAGTCCTCGGACAGGGGGTTACGAGCAGTACTTC. This sequence encodes CASSPRTGGYEQYF.

The V and J genes are TRBV23-1 and TRBJ1-6; tentatively, D is TRBD1 (6 bases). TRBV23-1 is recorded as an ORF, its role being uncertain. With 4 bases removed from V and 14 bases from J, the gap between germline ends came to 18 bases. This CDR3 comprises 14 residues. This chain's CDR3 is CASSLPGHGSSLHF. The DNA for the CDR3 is TGCGCCAGCAGTCTTCCGGGACACGGTTCTTCCCTCCACTTT.

Comments on this clone: Given the absence of the conserved phenylalanine or tryptophan at the CDR3 end, a read error is likely. The rearrangement uses TRBV30 and TRBJ1-2; D remains unclear. CDR1 and CDR2 from the germline V gene are GTSNPN and SVGIG (reference sequence). V was clipped by 0 bases and J by 7 bases, with 12 bases between them. The CDR3 is made up of 13 amino acids. The CDR3 loop is CAWSVLGSGGYTV. CDR3 in DNA: TGTGCCTGGAGTGTACTAGGATCCGGTGGCTACACCGTC.

The CDR3 is CASSPGPSYEQYF. Here the CDR3 DNA reads TGTGCCAGCAGCCCAGGGCCCTCCTACGAGCAGTACTTC. This chain joins TRBV11-1 and TRBJ2-7, with D tentatively TRBD1 (5 bases). V was shortened by 5 bases and J by 0 bases, with 8 bases between the two germline ends. The CDR3 contains 13 residues. The V gene's germline CDR1 is SGHAT and CDR2 FQDESV (reference sequence).

V gene TRBV27 combines with J gene TRBJ1-1; the D gene is possibly TRBD1 (5 bases). Trimming took off 2 bases at V and 5 bases at J, with 12 bases between the two ends. The germline gives CDR1 MNHEY, CDR2 SMNVEV (reference sequence). CDR3 length: 14 residues. The CDR3 reads CASSLREGRTEAFF. The CDR3 DNA sequence: TGTGCCAGCAGTTTACGTGAGGGGAGGACTGAAGCTTTCTTT.

This chain links TRBV30 with TRBJ1-2; a weak D match, TRBD1 (5 bases). Germline values: CDR1 GTSNPN, CDR2 SVGIG (reference sequence). The germline V and J ends were trimmed by 2 bases and 8 bases, with 6 bases remaining between them. The CDR3 extends over 10 amino acids. The CDR3 DNA follows: TGTGCCTGGAGTAGGGGCGGCTACACCTTC. Amino acids: CAWSRGGYTF.

This clone was observed a handful of times. Other DNA sequences within the sample encode an identical CDR3. DNA of the CDR3: TGCAGCGTTGCCGAGACTAGCGGGGGAGGTCCAGATACGCAGTATTTT. This encodes CSVAETSGGGPDTQYF. The chain has TRBV29-1 and TRBJ2-3; 12 bases map to TRBD2. The CDR3 extends over 16 amino acids. The V gene's germline CDR1 is SQVTM and CDR2 ANQGSEA. J gave up 4 bases and V 4 bases, and 9 bases lay outside the gene matches.

V and J are TRBV28 and TRBJ1-2; a possible D gene is TRBD1 (5 bases). The CDR3 has 14 residues. V was pared by 1 base and J by 4 bases, with 10 bases between. The germline CDR1 and CDR2 sequences are MDHEN and SYDVKM. The CDR3 protein is CASSLLGRVYGYTF. DNA for the CDR3: TGTGCCAGCAGTTTATTGGGCAGGGTCTATGGCTACACCTTC.

With regard to this clone: A read error may produce the germline difference seen at one junction end. This chain uses TRBV28 with TRBJ1-6; TRBD1 agrees at 10 bases. This CDR3 region has 16 residues. The germline V gene has CDR1 MDHEN and CDR2 SYDVKM. DNA of the CDR3: TGTGCCAGCAGTGTGGACAGGGGGTCCTCTAATTCACCCCTCCACTTT. It encodes CASSVDRGSSNSPLHF.

This clone was detected only a few times. V and J are TRBV7-9 and TRBJ1-1; D unclear. There are 12 residues in the CDR3. Germline-derived CDR1 and CDR2 are SEHNR and FQNEAQ (reference sequence). DNA for the CDR3: TGTGCGTCTCGGCAGGTTTTACCTGAAGCTTTCTTT. Translating gives CASRQVLPEAFF.

The V and J genes are TRBV11-2 and TRBJ2-7, with D hard to call. V was clipped by 0 bases and J by 1 base, with 7 bases between them. This CDR3 contains 14 residues. In germline, CDR1 is SGHAT, CDR2 FQNNGV. CDR3 sequence: CASSLDSVSYEQYF. The CDR3 region has the DNA TGTGCCAGCAGCTTAGATTCAGTGTCCTACGAGCAGTACTTC.

The rearrangement uses TRBV7-2 and TRBJ1-1; TRBD1 matches 8 bases. The V gene's germline CDR1 is SGHTA and CDR2 FQGNSA. V trimming: 4 bases; J trimming: 1 base; junction bases outside the gene matches: 5. This CDR3 region has 15 residues. CDR3 sequence (DNA): TGTGCCAGCAGCTATGACGACAGGGGGAACACTGAAGCTTTCTTT. Translating gives CASSYDDRGNTEAFF.

Judged by abundance, this clone is medium-sized. The J gene is TRBJ1-6, the V gene TRBV5-1; 9 bases fit TRBD1. The V segment lost 5 bases and the J segment 6 bases; nucleotides outside the gene matches: 12. Germline values: CDR1 SGHRS, CDR2 YFSETQ. This CDR3 is built from 17 residues. CDR3 in DNA: TGCGCCAGCAGGTCGAGCTCCGGGACAGGGACTAATTCACCCCTCCACTTT. Translated: CASRSSSGTGTNSPLHF.

The chain carries TRBV29-1 and TRBJ1-2, with D unclear. V was shortened by 2 bases and J by 6 bases, with 4 bases between the two germline ends. The CDR3 is 10 residues long. Germline V gives CDR1 SQVTM, CDR2 ANQGSEA. The CDR3 region has the DNA TGCAGCGTTGAATCTGATGGCTACACCTTC. This gives the protein CSVESDGYTF.

The table lists this clone with a few counts. The V call is TRBV6-5, the J call TRBJ1-1; tentative D call: TRBD1 (5 bases). Germline V gives CDR1 MNHEY, CDR2 SVGAGI. The CDR3 is 16 amino acids. V gave up 4 bases and J gave up 1 base, with 16 bases separating them. CDR3 in amino acids: CASSSRDGTGNTEAFF. CDR3 nucleotide sequence: TGTGCCAGCAGTTCGCGGGACGGAACGGGGAACACTGAAGCTTTCTTT.

The genes are TRBV30 and TRBJ2-4, with D possibly being TRBD2 (6 bases). V dropped 1 base and J dropped 7 bases, with 17 bases sitting between them. The CDR3 loop spans 15 amino acids. CDR1 is GTSNPN, CDR2 SVGIG, per germline (reference sequence). The CDR3 spells CAWSGQWRVTNIQYF. For the CDR3, the DNA is TGTGCCTGGAGTGGCCAGTGGAGGGTGACGAACATTCAGTACTTC.

The rearrangement uses TRBV6-6 and TRBJ2-5; TRBD1 aligns across 9 bases. In germline, CDR1 is MNHNY, CDR2 SVGAGI (reference sequence). V was pared by 3 bases and J by 5 bases, with 4 bases of the junction left unmatched. This CDR3 spans 14 amino acids. Here the CDR3 reads CASSYGTGRETQYF. As DNA, the CDR3 is TGTGCCAGCAGTTATGGGACAGGGCGGGAGACCCAGTACTTC.

Concerning this clone itself: In the same sample, other DNA sequences code for this CDR3. The rearrangement links TRBV7-9 to TRBJ1-3; 7 bases match TRBD1. The germline V gene encodes CDR1 SEHNR and CDR2 FQNEAQ (reference sequence). J lost 0 bases, V lost 5 bases, and 1 base had no gene match. This CDR3 region has 14 residues. The CDR3 reads CASSRQGSGNTIYF. The CDR3 DNA sequence: TGTGCCAGCAGCCGACAGGGCTCTGGAAACACCATATATTTT. Variable domain in full (rest from reference TRBV7-9 and TRBJ1-3): DTGVSQNPRHKITKRGQNVTFRCDPISEHNRLYWYRQTLGQGPEFLTYFQNEAQLEKSRLLSDRFSAERPKGSFSTLEIQRTEQGDSAMYLCASSRQGSGNTIYFGEGSWLTVV.

This chain links TRBV7-9 with TRBJ1-2, with D unclear. Germline CDR1 and CDR2: SEHNR and FQNEAQ (reference sequence). The CDR3 has 14 residues. V lost 3 bases to trimming and J lost 8 bases, with 16 bases between them. The CDR3 sequence: CASSLISQAGGYTF. CDR3 bases: TGTGCCAGCAGCTTGATCTCCCAGGCGGGAGGCTACACCTTC.